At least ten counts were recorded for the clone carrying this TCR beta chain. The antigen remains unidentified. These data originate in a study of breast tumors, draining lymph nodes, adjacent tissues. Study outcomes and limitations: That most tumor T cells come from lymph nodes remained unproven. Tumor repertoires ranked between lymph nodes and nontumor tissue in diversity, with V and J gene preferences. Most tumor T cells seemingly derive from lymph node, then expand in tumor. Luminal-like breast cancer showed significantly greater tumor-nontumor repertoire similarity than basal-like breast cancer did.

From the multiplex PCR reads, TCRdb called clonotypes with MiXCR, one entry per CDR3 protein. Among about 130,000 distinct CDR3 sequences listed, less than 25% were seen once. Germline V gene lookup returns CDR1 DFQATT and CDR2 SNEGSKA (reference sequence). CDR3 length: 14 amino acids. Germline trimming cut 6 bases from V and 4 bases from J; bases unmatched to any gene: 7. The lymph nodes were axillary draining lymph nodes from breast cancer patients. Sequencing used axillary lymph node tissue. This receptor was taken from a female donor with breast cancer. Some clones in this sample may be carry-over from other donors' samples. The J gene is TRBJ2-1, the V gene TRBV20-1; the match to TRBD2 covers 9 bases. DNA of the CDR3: TGCAGTGCCGAAAGCGGGAGGACTTACAATGAGCAGTTCTTC. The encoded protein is CSAESGRTYNEQFF.